A single sample gave rise to the 29 T cell receptor beta chains below, sequenced in a study of blood T cell repertoires in COVID-19 (dated by TCRdb to 2018 to 2020). The library relied on the immunoSEQ multiplex PCR assay. Drawn from immuneACCESS, this table holds only the in-frame rearrangements with V and J called that TCRdb kept. Clones are partly lost; checked studies trace under half to an unresolved V gene and leave the rest unexplained. Across this sample there are tens of thousands of clones, with approximately 79% seen only once. 20% of the sample goes to the ten largest clones. Sequencing used peripheral blood. Receptors were obtained from a woman of 80 years or more with active or convalescent COVID-19.

V usage is TRBV29-1 and J usage is TRBJ2-6; tentatively, D is TRBD2 (5 bases). The CDR3 is 15 amino acids. The V gene's germline CDR1 is SQVTM and CDR2 ANQGSEA. Trimming took off 3 bases at V and 2 bases at J, with 11 bases between the two ends. In DNA form, the CDR3 reads TGCAGCGTTGAGGCCTGGGGAGCTGGGGCCAACGTCCTGACTTTC. Its protein is CSVEAWGAGANVLTF. The whole variable domain, remainder taken from reference TRBV29-1 and TRBJ2-6, is SAVISQKPSRDICQRGTSLTIQCQVDSQVTMMFWYRQQPGQSLTLIATANQGSEATYESGFVIDKFPISRPNLTFSTLTVSNMSPEDSSIYLCSVEAWGAGANVLTFGAGSRLTVL.

The chain is built from TRBV6-6 and TRBJ1-1; D may be TRBD1 (6 bases). CDR1 and CDR2 (germline): MNHNY, SVGAGI (reference sequence). CDR3 size: 14 residues. Trimming stripped 0 bases from V and 5 bases from J, with 10 bases between. CDR3 in amino acids: CASSYSRDNTEAFF. The CDR3 nucleotides are TGTGCCAGCAGTTACTCTCGGGACAATACTGAAGCTTTCTTT.

The rearrangement joins TRBV5-1 to TRBJ1-6; D gene uncertain. The ends were cut back, 4 bases at V and 2 bases at J, with 13 bases in the middle. This CDR3 region has 16 residues. Per the germline V gene, CDR1 is SGHRS and CDR2 is YFSETQ. Here the CDR3 reads CASSPEPEAYNSPLHF. CDR3 nucleotides: TGCGCCAGCAGCCCAGAACCGGAGGCCTATAATTCACCCCTCCACTTT.

The chain couples TRBV3-1 (or the pseudogene TRBV3-2) to TRBJ1-2, with 9 bases matching TRBD1. There are 15 residues in the CDR3. V shed 3 bases, J shed 7 bases, and the junction held 9 bases outside the gene matches. CDR1 is LGHDT and CDR2 is YNNKEL in the germline V gene (reference sequence). CDR3 coding DNA: TGTGCCAGCAGCCACAGCGCGGGACAGGGCAGTGGCTACACCTTC. Translated: CASSHSAGQGSGYTF.

The V gene is TRBV5-8, the J gene TRBJ2-6; weak D call: TRBD2 (6 bases). V lost 2 bases to trimming and J lost 4 bases, with 10 bases between them. Per the germline V gene, CDR1 is SGHTS and CDR2 is YDEGEE. CDR3 size: 15 residues. The CDR3 DNA reads TGTGCCAGCAGCTTTGGGGGGACCGGGGCCAACGTCCTGACTTTC. This gives the protein CASSFGGTGANVLTF.

V and J are TRBV7-9 and TRBJ1-1; unclear D gene. This CDR3 is 14 amino acids long. Looked up from germline, CDR1 is SEHNR and CDR2 is FQNEAQ (reference sequence). V shed 3 bases and J shed 4 bases, with 12 bases lying between them. The chain's CDR3 is CASSFVGSGTEAFF. The CDR3 nucleotides are TGTGCCAGCAGCTTTGTCGGGTCGGGCACTGAAGCTTTCTTT.

The chain links TRBV29-1 to TRBJ1-1; weak D call: TRBD1 (6 bases). Germline lookup yields CDR1 SQVTM and CDR2 ANQGSEA. This CDR3 comprises 13 residues. Trimming took off 4 bases at V and 3 bases at J, with 12 bases between the two ends. In nucleotides, the CDR3 is TGCAGCGTTGGGACAGCACTTCACACTGAAGCTTTCTTT. Its translation is CSVGTALHTEAFF.

The chain joins TRBV29-1 to TRBJ1-2; D is uncertain. The CDR3 runs to 11 residues. The germline CDR1 and CDR2 sequences are SQVTM and ANQGSEA. Trimming left V 4 bases short and J 4 bases short, with 7 bases between. The chain's CDR3 is CSVGIVYGYTF. The CDR3 coding sequence is TGCAGCGTTGGTATCGTCTATGGCTACACCTTC.

This chain links TRBV5-1 with TRBJ1-4; 8 bases line up with TRBD1. The germline V gene has CDR1 SGHRS and CDR2 YFSETQ. V was pared by 4 bases and J by 5 bases, with 7 bases of the junction left unmatched. This CDR3 comprises 15 residues. CDR3 bases: TGCGCCAGCAGCAGACAGGGGAATCGGAATGAAAAACTGTTTTTT. It specifies CASSRQGNRNEKLFF.

This clone has only a few counts. The chain couples TRBV2 to TRBJ1-2; 7 bases line up with TRBD1. The length of the CDR3 is 12 residues. Trimming at V came to 7 bases and at J to 8 bases, leaving 7 bases not matched to a gene. Germline CDR1 and CDR2: SNHLY and FYNNEI. The chain's CDR3 is CASITTGKGYTF. CDR3 nucleotides: TGTGCCAGCATCACGACAGGGAAAGGCTACACCTTC.

The gene calls are TRBV20-1 and TRBJ1-1; tentatively, D is TRBD1 (6 bases). The CDR3 contains 11 residues. CDR1 and CDR2 (germline): DFQATT, SNEGSKA (reference sequence). With 6 bases removed from V and 7 bases from J, the gap between germline ends came to 12 bases. CDR3 in amino acids: CSAPGQIEAFF. The DNA of the CDR3 is TGCAGTGCGCCAGGACAGATTGAAGCTTTCTTT.

This sequence joins TRBV5-5 and TRBJ2-1, with TRBD1 as a possible D gene (6 bases). The CDR3 is made up of 15 amino acids. Trimming took off 1 base at V and 0 bases at J, with 8 bases between the two ends. Germline values: CDR1 SGHKS, CDR2 YYEKEE (reference sequence). The CDR3 sequence: CASSLMGASYNEQFF. The CDR3 DNA reads as TGTGCCAGCAGCTTGATGGGGGCCTCCTACAATGAGCAGTTCTTC.

The rearrangement joins TRBV19 to TRBJ2-2, with TRBD2 matching over 8 bases. From germline, CDR1 is LNHDA and CDR2 SQIVND (reference sequence). The CDR3 runs 16 residues. J lost 3 bases, V lost 4 bases, and 7 bases had no gene match. CDR3: CASSTTSGGYTGELFF. The CDR3 bases are TGTGCCAGTAGTACAACAAGCGGGGGATACACCGGGGAGCTGTTTTTT.

The chain links TRBV5-1 to TRBJ2-7, with D maybe TRBD1 (5 bases). Trimming took off 4 bases at V and 0 bases at J, with 11 bases between the two ends. Germline V gene sequence: CDR1 SGHRS, CDR2 YFSETQ. The CDR3 runs 14 residues. The CDR3 reads CASSDRRGSYEQYF. DNA of the CDR3: TGCGCCAGCAGCGACAGAAGGGGCTCCTACGAGCAGTACTTC.

This clone was observed once. The chain joins TRBV11-2 to TRBJ2-1; 7 bases are a match to TRBD1. This CDR3 has 15 amino acids. In germline, CDR1 is SGHAT, CDR2 FQNNGV. Trimming cost V 3 bases and J 4 bases; bases outside gene matches: 6. Written as DNA, the CDR3 is TGTGCCAGCAGCTTGGATCAGGGGGTTTACAATGAGCAGTTCTTC. Translation gives CASSLDQGVYNEQFF.

The chain couples TRBV4-1 to TRBJ1-1; the D is unclear. The V end was cut by 0 bases, the J end by 8 bases, with 13 bases between. The V gene's germline CDR1 is MGHRA and CDR2 YSYEKL. The CDR3 has 14 amino acids. CDR3 residues: CASSQDTTGGEAFF. CDR3 nucleotide sequence: TGCGCCAGCAGCCAAGACACCACCGGAGGGGAAGCTTTCTTT.

This clone was counted only a few times. This chain uses TRBV7-3 with TRBJ1-1, with D perhaps TRBD1 (5 bases). In germline, CDR1 is SGHTA, CDR2 FQGTGA. Trimming took off 2 bases at V and 5 bases at J, with 9 bases between the two ends. This CDR3 spans 13 amino acids. The CDR3 DNA sequence: TGTGCCAGCAGCTTAGTCAGGGAAACTGAAGCTTTCTTT. Amino acids: CASSLVRETEAFF.

This clone was counted between two and nine times. V is TRBV6-4 and J is TRBJ1-5; weak D call: TRBD1 (5 bases). V lost 6 bases and J 4 bases, leaving 10 bases between the germline ends. The length of the CDR3 is 13 residues. CDR1 MRHNA and CDR2 SNTAGT come from the germline V gene. The CDR3 coding sequence is TGTGCCAGCAGCCGGGACTTTAATCAGCCCCAGCATTTT. Its protein product is CASSRDFNQPQHF.

The chain joins TRBV6-1 to TRBJ1-1, with 8 bases identical to TRBD1. Trimming removed 1 base from V and 5 bases from J; junction bases left unmatched: 9. In germline, CDR1 is MNHNS, CDR2 SASEGT. The CDR3 extends over 16 amino acids. The CDR3 DNA follows: TGTGCCAGCAGTGAAGTCCAGGGCAGGGGGCGAACTGAAGCTTTCTTT. This sequence encodes CASSEVQGRGRTEAFF.

V usage is TRBV18 and J usage is TRBJ1-4; D call uncertain. V was pared by 2 bases and J by 5 bases, with 9 bases between. Germline V lookup: CDR1 KGHSH, CDR2 LQKENI. The CDR3 loop spans 14 amino acids. This CDR3 reads CASSPIGVNEKLFF. The CDR3 DNA reads TGTGCCAGCTCACCAATTGGAGTGAATGAAAAACTGTTTTTT.

CDR3 nucleotides: TGTGCCAGCAGCTTAGTTTCGGTTGGGGCCAACGTCCTGACTTTC. It encodes CASSLVSVGANVLTF. The rearrangement joins TRBV11-3 to TRBJ2-6, with unresolved D. The length of the CDR3 is 15 residues. V was trimmed by 1 base and J by 3 bases, leaving 7 bases between them. Germline CDR1 SGHNT, CDR2 YENEEA.

The chain uses TRBV5-1 and TRBJ1-1; D possibly corresponds to TRBD1 (6 bases). The CDR3 sequence is 14 residues long. Trimming cost V 4 bases and J 2 bases, with 12 bases left between them. Germline CDR1 is SGHRS and CDR2 is YFSETQ. The CDR3 region is CASSAQQGNTEAFF. In nucleotides, the CDR3 is TGCGCCAGCAGCGCCCAACAGGGAAACACTGAAGCTTTCTTT.

The V gene is TRBV13, the J gene TRBJ1-6; TRBD1 matches at 9 bases. The V and J ends lost 2 bases and 8 bases, in that order; junction bases with no gene match: 4. Germline assignment: CDR1 PRHDT and CDR2 FYEKMQ (reference sequence). The CDR3 is 15 amino acids. The CDR3 spells CASSLKDRGDSPLHF. The CDR3 DNA is TGTGCCAGCAGCTTAAAGGACAGGGGCGATTCACCCCTCCACTTT.

This clone is a singleton in its sample. This chain connects TRBV7-9 to TRBJ1-3, with unresolved D. The germline V and J ends were trimmed by 5 bases and 2 bases, with 16 bases remaining between them. The V gene's germline CDR1 is SEHNR and CDR2 FQNEAQ (reference sequence). The CDR3 runs 16 residues. Here the CDR3 reads CASSPGRGTTGNTIYF. CDR3 in DNA: TGTGCCAGCAGCCCCGGTCGGGGTACTACTGGAAACACCATATATTTT.

V usage is TRBV5-1 and J usage is TRBJ2-2; 7 bases are a match to TRBD1. V shed 5 bases, J shed 6 bases, and the junction held 13 bases outside the gene matches. This CDR3 comprises 16 residues. The germline CDR1 and CDR2 sequences are SGHRS and YFSETQ. As DNA, the CDR3 is TGCGCCAGCAGTCTTAGACAGGGTAAAAGGTCCGGGGAGCTGTTTTTT. The encoded protein is CASSLRQGKRSGELFF.

This sequence joins TRBV7-2 and TRBJ1-5, with D possibly TRBD1 on 6 matching bases. CDR1 is SGHTA and CDR2 is FQGNSA in the germline V gene. V gave up 1 base and J gave up 2 bases, with 15 bases separating them. CDR3 length: 17 amino acids. This chain's CDR3 is CASSLGLSRGRNQPQHF. CDR3 nucleotides: TGTGCCAGCAGCTTAGGTTTATCCAGGGGTCGCAATCAGCCCCAGCATTTT.

V usage is TRBV28 and J usage is TRBJ1-1; perhaps TRBD1 as D (6 bases). With 6 bases removed from V and 3 bases from J, the gap between germline ends came to 11 bases. CDR3 length equals 13 residues. Germline V gives CDR1 MDHEN, CDR2 SYDVKM. The CDR3 region is CASSPGAHTEAFF. The CDR3 DNA follows: TGTGCCAGCAGCCCAGGGGCCCACACTGAAGCTTTCTTT.

The gene calls are TRBV27 and TRBJ1-1; D is undetermined. Germline CDR1 reads MNHEY; CDR2 reads SMNVEV (reference sequence). V lost 7 bases and J 1 base, leaving 16 bases between the germline ends. CDR3 length: 15 amino acids. In DNA, the CDR3 is TGTGCCAGCAATCCCGCGGGTCCGTCGAACACTGAAGCTTTCTTT. Its translation is CASNPAGPSNTEAFF.

V gene TRBV29-1 combines with J gene TRBJ2-1; 7 nucleotides line up with TRBD2. Germline CDR1 is SQVTM and CDR2 is ANQGSEA. The CDR3 consists of 15 residues. Germline trimming cut 2 bases from V and 0 bases from J; bases unmatched to any gene: 4. CDR3 in DNA: TGCAGCGTTGAAATGGGGGGGGTCTCCTACAATGAGCAGTTCTTC. Translation: CSVEMGGVSYNEQFF.